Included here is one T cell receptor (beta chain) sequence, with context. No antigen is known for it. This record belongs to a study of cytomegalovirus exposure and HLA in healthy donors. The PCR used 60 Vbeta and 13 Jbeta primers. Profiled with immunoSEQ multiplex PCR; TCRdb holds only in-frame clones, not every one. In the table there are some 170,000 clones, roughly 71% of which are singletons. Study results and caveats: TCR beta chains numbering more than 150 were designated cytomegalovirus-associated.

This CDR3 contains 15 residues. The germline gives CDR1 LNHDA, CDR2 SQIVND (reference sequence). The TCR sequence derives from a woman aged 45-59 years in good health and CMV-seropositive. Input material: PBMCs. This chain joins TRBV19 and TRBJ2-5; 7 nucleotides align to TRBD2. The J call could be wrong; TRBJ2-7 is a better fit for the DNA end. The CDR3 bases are TGTGCCAGTAGTATAGGGGGAGGGACCTCCTACGAGCAGTACTTC. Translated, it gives CASSIGGGTSYEQYF.